Listed below are T cell receptor beta chains from one sample, sequenced in a study of blood T cell repertoires in COVID-19. This table comes from immunoSEQ multiplex PCR, and its TCRdb copy is limited to in-frame clones, with some not included. The sample lists around 260,000 clones; 80% to 90% were seen once. Source material: PBMCs or T cells enriched from blood (not recorded which). These receptors originate from a woman younger than 45 who had recovered from COVID-19. Both conserved end residues are part of each CDR3. Each record gives: CDR3 DNA, CDR3 protein, D gene, V gene, J gene, clone size. D genes are given only for firm matches. Clone size appears in some rows only: once, few, many, or a class for an expanded clone.

CDR3nt: TGTGCCAGCAGCCCTCTTACGGTTTCCTACAATGAGCAGTTCTTC; CDR3aa: CASSPLTVSYNEQFF; d_gene: -; v_gene: TRBV5-6; j_gene: TRBJ2-1; abundance: -
CDR3nt: TGTGCCAGCAGCTTCAGGGGGAGCAATCAGCCCCAGCATTTT; CDR3aa: CASSFRGSNQPQHF; d_gene: TRBD1; v_gene: TRBV3-1/TRBV3-2; j_gene: TRBJ1-5; abundance: -
CDR3nt: TGCGCCAGCAGCCAATCTTTGAGCTCCTATAATTCACCCCTCCACTTT; CDR3aa: CASSQSLSSYNSPLHF; d_gene: -; v_gene: TRBV5-1; j_gene: TRBJ1-6; abundance: -
CDR3nt: TGTGCCAGTAGCTTCCCGACAGGGTTGGCGCGGGGCTACACCTTC; CDR3aa: CASSFPTGLARGYTF; d_gene: TRBD1; v_gene: TRBV19; j_gene: TRBJ1-2; abundance: -
CDR3nt: TGCAGCGTTGAACAGGGTAGCACAGATACGCAGTATTTT; CDR3aa: CSVEQGSTDTQYF; d_gene: -; v_gene: TRBV29-1; j_gene: TRBJ2-3; abundance: -
CDR3nt: TGTGCCAGCAGAGGACTCCGGGACAGGTACTACGAGCAGTACTTC; CDR3aa: CASRGLRDRYYEQYF; d_gene: TRBD1; v_gene: TRBV28; j_gene: TRBJ2-7; abundance: -
CDR3nt: TGTGCCAGCAGCTTAATCCAGGGGGCCTACGAGCAGTACTTC; CDR3aa: CASSLIQGAYEQYF; d_gene: TRBD1; v_gene: TRBV7-9; j_gene: TRBJ2-7; abundance: -
CDR3nt: TGTGCCAGCAAGACAGGGGGCCGGGAGACCCAGTACTTC; CDR3aa: CASKTGGRETQYF; d_gene: TRBD1; v_gene: TRBV28; j_gene: TRBJ2-5; abundance: -
CDR3nt: TGTGCCAGCAGCCCAGGAATCTACGAGCAGTACTTC; CDR3aa: CASSPGIYEQYF; d_gene: -; v_gene: TRBV5-4; j_gene: TRBJ2-7; abundance: -
CDR3nt: TGTGCCAGCCAGACCCAGGACAGGGGGCGTTACGAGCAGTACTTC; CDR3aa: CASQTQDRGRYEQYF; d_gene: TRBD1; v_gene: TRBV28; j_gene: TRBJ2-7; abundance: -
CDR3nt: TGCGCCAGCAGTGCTTTTGAGAATCAGCCCCAGCATTTT; CDR3aa: CASSAFENQPQHF; d_gene: -; v_gene: TRBV10-2; j_gene: TRBJ1-5; abundance: few
CDR3nt: TGTGCCAGCAGCCCGAGACTAGCGGGAGCCCACAATGAGCAGTTCTTC; CDR3aa: CASSPRLAGAHNEQFF; d_gene: TRBD2; v_gene: TRBV13; j_gene: TRBJ2-1; abundance: -
CDR3nt: TGTGCCAGCAGTTTATCCTACCCGGACAGGGCTATCGAAAAACTGTTTTTT; CDR3aa: CASSLSYPDRAIEKLFF; d_gene: TRBD1; v_gene: TRBV27; j_gene: TRBJ1-4; abundance: few
CDR3nt: TGTGCCAGCAGCCAAGGGAGTAGCGGGGTTAACACCGGGGAGCTGTTTTTT; CDR3aa: CASSQGSSGVNTGELFF; d_gene: TRBD2; v_gene: TRBV4-2; j_gene: TRBJ2-2; abundance: -
CDR3nt: TGTGCCAGTCTAGCATACGCCAAAAACATTCAGTACTTC; CDR3aa: CASLAYAKNIQYF; d_gene: -; v_gene: TRBV28; j_gene: TRBJ2-4; abundance: -
CDR3nt: TGTGCCAGCTCACCCGGGGTGCTAGCGGGAGATACCCACGAGCAGTACTTC; CDR3aa: CASSPGVLAGDTHEQYF; d_gene: TRBD2; v_gene: TRBV18; j_gene: TRBJ2-7; abundance: once
CDR3nt: TGTGCCAGCAGCGTGACAGGTGGGGGCAATCAGCCCCAGCATTTT; CDR3aa: CASSVTGGGNQPQHF; d_gene: -; v_gene: TRBV9; j_gene: TRBJ1-5; abundance: -
CDR3nt: TGTGCCAGCAGCTTAGATGCCAGGGCGAACACTGAAGCTTTCTTT; CDR3aa: CASSLDARANTEAFF; d_gene: -; v_gene: TRBV11-2; j_gene: TRBJ1-1; abundance: -
CDR3nt: TGTGCCAGCAGCTTGGGACAGGGTAACTACCAGCCCCAGCATTTT; CDR3aa: CASSLGQGNYQPQHF; d_gene: TRBD1; v_gene: TRBV5-5; j_gene: TRBJ1-5; abundance: -
CDR3nt: TGTGCCACGCAAGGCGGGTACACTGAAGCTTTCTTT; CDR3aa: CATQGGYTEAFF; d_gene: -; v_gene: TRBV25-1; j_gene: TRBJ1-1; abundance: -
CDR3nt: TGTGCCAGCAGTTCACCGGGACATATTAATTCACCCCTCCACTTT; CDR3aa: CASSSPGHINSPLHF; d_gene: -; v_gene: TRBV27; j_gene: TRBJ1-6; abundance: -
CDR3nt: TGTGCCAGCAGTTCCACGGGGGGCGGGTCGACGCAGTATTTT; CDR3aa: CASSSTGGGSTQYF; d_gene: -; v_gene: TRBV6-2/TRBV6-3; j_gene: TRBJ2-3; abundance: -
CDR3nt: TGTGCCAGCAGCCCGGGACAGGGTACCTACGAGCAGTACTTC; CDR3aa: CASSPGQGTYEQYF; d_gene: TRBD1; v_gene: TRBV11-2; j_gene: TRBJ2-7; abundance: once
CDR3nt: TGTGCCTGGATTAGACAGGGGAGCACCGATACGCAGTATTTT; CDR3aa: CAWIRQGSTDTQYF; d_gene: TRBD1; v_gene: TRBV30; j_gene: TRBJ2-3; abundance: once
CDR3nt: TGTGCCAGCAGCCCTCGCCGGGACAGCTACGAGCAGTACTTC; CDR3aa: CASSPRRDSYEQYF; d_gene: TRBD1; v_gene: TRBV7-2; j_gene: TRBJ2-7; abundance: -
CDR3nt: TGTGCCAGCAGCCACTTACAGGGTGACACTGAAGCTTTCTTT; CDR3aa: CASSHLQGDTEAFF; d_gene: -; v_gene: TRBV3-1/TRBV3-2; j_gene: TRBJ1-1; abundance: -
CDR3nt: TGCGCCAGCAGCCAAGAGCTACTAAACACCGGGGAGCTGTTTTTT; CDR3aa: CASSQELLNTGELFF; d_gene: -; v_gene: TRBV4-1; j_gene: TRBJ2-2; abundance: -
CDR3nt: TGTGCCAGCAGTCACAGGGATAATTCACCCCTCCACTTT; CDR3aa: CASSHRDNSPLHF; d_gene: -; v_gene: TRBV6-5; j_gene: TRBJ1-6; abundance: -
CDR3nt: TGTGCCAGCAGCTGGGACAGGGTAGAGTATGGCTACACCTTC; CDR3aa: CASSWDRVEYGYTF; d_gene: TRBD1; v_gene: TRBV5-6; j_gene: TRBJ1-2; abundance: -
CDR3nt: TGTGCCAGCAGTTTCCCAGGCCGCTACGAGCAGTACTTC; CDR3aa: CASSFPGRYEQYF; d_gene: -; v_gene: TRBV28; j_gene: TRBJ2-7; abundance: -
CDR3nt: TGTGCCAGCAGCCCAGGGACCGGGGGTTATAATTCACCCCTCCACTTT; CDR3aa: CASSPGTGGYNSPLHF; d_gene: -; v_gene: TRBV6-4; j_gene: TRBJ1-6; abundance: -
CDR3nt: TGTGCCAGCAGCCCCACTTTAAGGGGGAACACCGGGGAGCTGTTTTTT; CDR3aa: CASSPTLRGNTGELFF; d_gene: -; v_gene: TRBV7-9; j_gene: TRBJ2-2; abundance: -
CDR3nt: TGTGCCAGCAGCTCGACTAGCGGGGGAACCTACGAGCAGTACTTC; CDR3aa: CASSSTSGGTYEQYF; d_gene: TRBD2; v_gene: TRBV7-3; j_gene: TRBJ2-7; abundance: -
CDR3nt: TGCAGTGCTAGTGCCGGGGCCTACGAGCAGTACTTC; CDR3aa: CSASAGAYEQYF; d_gene: -; v_gene: TRBV20-1; j_gene: TRBJ2-7; abundance: -
CDR3nt: TGTGCCAGCAGTGGGGGGGGGCAAGAGACCCAGTACTTC; CDR3aa: CASSGGGQETQYF; d_gene: TRBD2; v_gene: TRBV7-8; j_gene: TRBJ2-5; abundance: -
CDR3nt: TGTGCCACCAGCAGAGCGGTGAGGGCGGGGGGGCCTGGAGAGACCCAGTACTTC; CDR3aa: CATSRAVRAGGPGETQYF; d_gene: TRBD2; v_gene: TRBV15; j_gene: TRBJ2-5; abundance: -
CDR3nt: TGTGCCAGCTCCCAGAGCGGGACAGGGGGACGGAATCAGCCCCAGCATTTT; CDR3aa: CASSQSGTGGRNQPQHF; d_gene: TRBD1; v_gene: TRBV25-1; j_gene: TRBJ1-5; abundance: -
CDR3nt: TGTGCCATCAGTGAGCGGGGACTAGGGTCCCTCTTTGAGCAGTACTTC; CDR3aa: CAISERGLGSLFEQYF; d_gene: TRBD2; v_gene: TRBV10-3; j_gene: TRBJ2-7; abundance: -
CDR3nt: TGTGCCAGCAGTGTCGCGACTAGCGGGATTAGCAATGAGCAGTTCTTC; CDR3aa: CASSVATSGISNEQFF; d_gene: TRBD2; v_gene: TRBV2; j_gene: TRBJ2-1; abundance: -
CDR3nt: TGTGCCAGCAGCGGCGACAGGGAAGAAGGTGAGCAGTTCTTC; CDR3aa: CASSGDREEGEQFF; d_gene: TRBD1; v_gene: TRBV9; j_gene: TRBJ2-1; abundance: -
CDR3nt: TGTGCCAACCACCACTCTAGCGCCGTCGGCTACGAGCAGTACTTC; CDR3aa: CANHHSSAVGYEQYF; d_gene: -; v_gene: TRBV21-1; j_gene: TRBJ2-7; abundance: -
CDR3nt: TGTGCCAGTAGTATAGATATGGGCCTCTCCTACGAGCAGTACTTC; CDR3aa: CASSIDMGLSYEQYF; d_gene: -; v_gene: TRBV19; j_gene: TRBJ2-7; abundance: -
CDR3nt: TGTGCCAGCAGTTTGACTGGGCAGGGAGGCCCCTCCACTGAAGCTTTCTTT; CDR3aa: CASSLTGQGGPSTEAFF; d_gene: -; v_gene: TRBV28; j_gene: TRBJ1-1; abundance: -
CDR3nt: TGTGCCAGCAGTTTTTCCGGGGATAAAGGCTATGGCTACACCTTC; CDR3aa: CASSFSGDKGYGYTF; d_gene: -; v_gene: TRBV2; j_gene: TRBJ1-2; abundance: -
CDR3nt: TGTGCCTGGAGGCCGACAGGGTCATACAATGAGCAGTTCTTC; CDR3aa: CAWRPTGSYNEQFF; d_gene: TRBD1; v_gene: TRBV30; j_gene: TRBJ2-1; abundance: -
CDR3nt: TGTGCCAGCACCCGACAGGGATCCAATGAGCAGTTCTTC; CDR3aa: CASTRQGSNEQFF; d_gene: TRBD1; v_gene: TRBV11-2; j_gene: TRBJ2-1; abundance: -
CDR3nt: TGTGCCAGCAGCCTGCAAAGGCGGTCACCCCTCCACTTT; CDR3aa: CASSLQRRSPLHF; d_gene: -; v_gene: TRBV5-6; j_gene: TRBJ1-6; abundance: -
CDR3nt: TGTGCCAGCAGCGTAGGGGGCGGCCTAGTAGGGAACACTGAAGCTTTCTTT; CDR3aa: CASSVGGGLVGNTEAFF; d_gene: -; v_gene: TRBV9; j_gene: TRBJ1-1; abundance: -
CDR3nt: TGTGCCAGTAGACCCGCCTGGGGGACAGTCAATCAGCCCCAGCATTTT; CDR3aa: CASRPAWGTVNQPQHF; d_gene: TRBD1; v_gene: TRBV19; j_gene: TRBJ1-5; abundance: -
CDR3nt: TGTGCCAGCAGCTGGGGACAGGGTTATAATTCACCCCTCCACTTT; CDR3aa: CASSWGQGYNSPLHF; d_gene: TRBD1; v_gene: TRBV28; j_gene: TRBJ1-6; abundance: -
CDR3nt: TGTGCCAGCAGTTTTCATGGCACCGCTAGCAATCAGCCCCAGCATTTT; CDR3aa: CASSFHGTASNQPQHF; d_gene: -; v_gene: TRBV28; j_gene: TRBJ1-5; abundance: -